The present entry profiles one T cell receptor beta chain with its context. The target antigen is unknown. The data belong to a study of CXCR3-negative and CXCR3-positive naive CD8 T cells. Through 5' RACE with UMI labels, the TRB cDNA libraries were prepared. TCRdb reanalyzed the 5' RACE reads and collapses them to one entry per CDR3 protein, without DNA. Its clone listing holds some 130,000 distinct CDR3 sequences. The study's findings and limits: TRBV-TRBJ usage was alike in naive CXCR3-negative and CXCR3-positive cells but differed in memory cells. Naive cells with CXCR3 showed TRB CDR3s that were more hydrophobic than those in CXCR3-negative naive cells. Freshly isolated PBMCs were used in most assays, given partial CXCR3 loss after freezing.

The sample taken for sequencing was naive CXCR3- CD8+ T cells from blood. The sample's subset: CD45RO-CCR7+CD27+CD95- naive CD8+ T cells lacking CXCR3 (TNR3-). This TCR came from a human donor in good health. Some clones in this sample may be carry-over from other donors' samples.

This CDR3 reads CASSGGNSNQPQHF. V usage is TRBV25-1 and J usage is TRBJ1-5; TCRdb's D call, TRBD1, is unchecked because there is no DNA. CDR3 length: 14 amino acids. The germline CDR1 and CDR2 sequences are MGHDK and SYGVNS.